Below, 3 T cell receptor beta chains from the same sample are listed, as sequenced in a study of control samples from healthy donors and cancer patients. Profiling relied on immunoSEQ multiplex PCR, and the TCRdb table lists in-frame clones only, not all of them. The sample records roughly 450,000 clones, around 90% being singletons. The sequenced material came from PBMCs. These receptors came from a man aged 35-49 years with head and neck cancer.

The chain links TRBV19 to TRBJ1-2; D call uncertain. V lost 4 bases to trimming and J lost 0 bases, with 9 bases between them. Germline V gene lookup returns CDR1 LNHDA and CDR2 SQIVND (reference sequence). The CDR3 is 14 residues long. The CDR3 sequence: CASSNAGANYGYTF. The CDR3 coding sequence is TGTGCCAGTAGTAATGCCGGAGCTAACTATGGCTACACCTTC. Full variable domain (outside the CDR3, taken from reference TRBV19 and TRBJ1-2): DGGITQSPKYLFRKEGQNVTLSCEQNLNHDAMYWYRQDPGQGLRLIYYSQIVNDFQKGDIAEGYSVSREKKESFPLTVTSAQKNPTAFYLCASSNAGANYGYTFGSGTRLTVV.

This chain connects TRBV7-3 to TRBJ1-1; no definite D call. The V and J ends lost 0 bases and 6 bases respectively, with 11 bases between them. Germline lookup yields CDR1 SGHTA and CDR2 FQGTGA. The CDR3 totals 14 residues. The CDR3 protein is CASSLTVSAAEAFF. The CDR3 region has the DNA TGTGCCAGCAGCTTAACTGTGTCAGCTGCTGAAGCTTTCTTT.

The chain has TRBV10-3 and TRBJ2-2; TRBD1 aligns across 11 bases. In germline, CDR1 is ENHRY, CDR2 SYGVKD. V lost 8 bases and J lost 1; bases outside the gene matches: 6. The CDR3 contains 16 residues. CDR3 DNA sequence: TGTGCCATCGGGAGGGGACAGGGGGTGAACACCGGGGAGCTGTTTTTT. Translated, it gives CAIGRGQGVNTGELFF.